The 22 T cell receptor gamma chains presented below share a single source sample, sequenced in a study of gamma-delta chains in newborns, infants, children. TCRdb reanalysed the reads with CATT. The sample lists more than 2,500 gamma-chain clones, roughly a quarter occurring once. The source material was blood. These receptor sequences come from a child who was a newborn, infant or young child, either healthy, febrile or measles-vaccinated (not recorded which).

This clone rates as medium-sized (0.01 to 0.1%). The sample has other DNA sequences that encode this CDR3 too. The chain recombines TRGV9 with TRGJP. The CDR3 has 16 residues. CDR1 is GITISATS, CDR2 ISYDGTV, per germline (reference sequence). V shed 2 bases and J 4 bases; nucleotides not matched to a gene: 2. CDR3 in DNA: TGTGCCTTGTGGGAGGGTCAAGAGTTGGGCAAAAAAATCAAGGTATTT. Residues: CALWEGQELGKKIKVF.

Details on this clone: A clone one base away is much larger, so this may be a read error. The same CDR3 is also encoded by other DNA sequences in this sample. V is TRGV9 and J is TRGJP. The CDR3 sequence is 17 residues long. Germline CDR1 reads GITISATS; CDR2 reads ISYDGTV (reference sequence). V shed 0 bases and J 5 bases; nucleotides not matched to a gene: 4. The CDR3 DNA sequence: TGTGCCTTGTGGGAGGTGCTGGAAGAGTTGGGCAAAAAAATCAAGGTATTT. As protein: CALWEVLEELGKKIKVF.

For this clone: In the same sample, other DNA sequences code for this CDR3. This chain joins TRGV9 and TRGJP. CDR3 length equals 18 residues. Looked up from germline, CDR1 is GITISATS and CDR2 is ISYDGTV (reference sequence). V gave up 0 bases and J gave up 4 bases; unmatched junction bases: 6. The DNA for the CDR3 is TGTGCCTTGTGGGAGGTGACGTACCAAGAGTTGGGCAAAAAAATCAAGGTATTT. It translates to CALWEVTYQELGKKIKVF.

As concerns this clone: This may be a read error: a much more frequent sequence differs by one nucleotide. J is TRGJP and V is TRGV9. Germline CDR1 GITISATS, CDR2 ISYDGTV (reference sequence). The CDR3 is 18 residues long. The CDR3 DNA follows: TGTGCCTTGTGGGAGGCAAATCCGCAAGAGTTGAGCAAAAAAATCAAGGTATTT. Translated, it gives CALWEANPQELSKKIKVF.

This sequence joins TRGV9 and TRGJP. With 0 bases clipped from V and 7 bases from J, the junction kept 15 bases outside the gene matches. Germline loops: CDR1 GITISATS, CDR2 ISYDGTV (reference sequence). CDR3 length: 20 residues. The CDR3 nucleotides are TGTGCCTTGTGGGAGGTGCAAAAGCCTCCAGAGGAGTTGGGCAAAAAAATCAAGGTATTT. Translation: CALWEVQKPPEELGKKIKVF.

The gene calls are TRGV9 and TRGJ1 or TRGJ2. Per germline, CDR1 GITISATS and CDR2 ISYDGTV (reference sequence). Germline trimming cut 2 bases from V and 12 bases from J; bases unmatched to any gene: 7. This CDR3 has 11 amino acids. The CDR3 sequence is CALWEGKAKLF. The CDR3 nucleotides are TGTGCCTTGTGGGAGGGTAAGGCGAAACTCTTT.

By frequency in the sample, this clone is hyperexpanded. In the same sample, other DNA sequences code for this CDR3. The chain joins TRGV9 to TRGJP. Germline V gives CDR1 GITISATS, CDR2 ISYDGTV (reference sequence). Trimming took 0 bases from V and 4 from J; bases not matched to a gene: 0. The CDR3 consists of 16 residues. This CDR3 reads CALWEVQELGKKIKVF. The CDR3 bases are TGTGCCTTGTGGGAGGTGCAAGAGTTGGGCAAAAAAATCAAGGTATTT.

This clone is labeled as medium-sized. Other DNA variants within this sample encode the same CDR3. V and J are TRGV9 and TRGJP. J gave up 7 bases and V 2 bases, and 8 bases lay outside the gene matches. The CDR3 runs 17 residues. The germline V gene encodes CDR1 GITISATS and CDR2 ISYDGTV (reference sequence). The CDR3 is CALWEARRELGKKIKVF. In DNA, the CDR3 is TGTGCCTTGTGGGAGGCCCGGCGGGAGTTGGGCAAAAAAATCAAGGTATTT.

A few counts support this clone. V usage is TRGV8 and J usage is TRGJ1 or TRGJ2. The junction had 4 bases not matched to a gene; V was cut back by 6 bases and J by 2 bases. The germline V gene encodes CDR1 VENAVY and CDR2 YDSYNSRV. This CDR3 comprises 12 residues. CDR3 sequence: CATWPHYYKKLF. Written as DNA, the CDR3 is TGTGCCACCTGGCCCCATTATTATAAGAAACTCTTT.

The chain uses TRGV9 and TRGJP. Germline values: CDR1 GITISATS, CDR2 ISYDGTV (reference sequence). V was clipped by 1 base and J by 12 bases; unmatched bases: 6. This CDR3 is built from 15 residues. This CDR3 is CALWEVRGGKKIKVF. The CDR3 DNA is TGTGCCTTGTGGGAGGTAAGGGGGGGCAAAAAAATCAAGGTATTT.

This clone showed up just a few times. The chain combines TRGV9 with TRGJP. The CDR3 is 18 amino acids. Germline CDR1 reads GITISATS; CDR2 reads ISYDGTV (reference sequence). V lost 0 bases to trimming and J lost 7 bases; unmatched junction nucleotides: 9. Written as DNA, the CDR3 is TGTGCCTTGTGGGAGGTGCAGATCGAGGAGTTGGGCAAAAAAATCAAGGTATTT. Protein product: CALWEVQIEELGKKIKVF.

This clone was detected only a few times. Other nucleotide sequences from this sample produce the same CDR3. The chain carries TRGV9 and TRGJP. The germline V gene encodes CDR1 GITISATS and CDR2 ISYDGTV (reference sequence). V was clipped by 3 bases and J by 4 bases; unmatched bases: 6. This CDR3 contains 17 residues. In nucleotides, the CDR3 is TGTGCCTTGTGGGAGCCTACTCAAGAGTTGGGCAAAAAAATCAAGGTATTT. Its translation is CALWEPTQELGKKIKVF.

In its sample, this clone was seen a few times. The chain recombines TRGV8 with TRGJ1 or TRGJ2. CDR1 and CDR2 from the germline V gene are VENAVY and YDSYNSRV. The CDR3 contains 13 residues. Germline trimming cut 0 bases from V and 6 bases from J; bases unmatched to any gene: 5. The CDR3 sequence: CATWDRPVYKKLF. CDR3 DNA sequence: TGTGCCACCTGGGATAGGCCGGTTTATAAGAAACTCTTT.

The V and J genes are TRGV9 and TRGJP. V dropped 2 bases and J dropped 7; count of bases not matched to a gene: 17. Germline assignment: CDR1 GITISATS and CDR2 ISYDGTV (reference sequence). This CDR3 is built from 20 residues. CDR3 DNA: TGTGCCTTGTGGGAGGCTGTAACTCACCTGCGGGAGTTGGGCAAAAAAATCAAGGTATTT. Translated, it gives CALWEAVTHLRELGKKIKVF.

This clone has only one observation. Just one base apart from a much larger clone, this may be a read error. This same CDR3 is encoded by further DNA sequences in the sample. The chain carries TRGV9 and TRGJP. This CDR3 region has 17 residues. The germline V gene encodes CDR1 GITISATS and CDR2 ISYDGTV (reference sequence). J was trimmed by 5 bases and V by 0 bases; bases with no gene match: 4. The CDR3 spells CALWEVHKELGKKIKVF. CDR3 nucleotide sequence: TGTGCCTTGTGGGAGGTGCACAAAGAGTTGGGCAAAAAAATCAAGGTATTT.

Worth noting for this clone: Additional DNA sequences in this sample encode the identical CDR3. This chain connects TRGV9 to TRGJP. The CDR3 is made up of 17 amino acids. The trim removed 0 bases at V and 3 bases at J, leaving 2 bases unmatched. The V gene's germline CDR1 is GITISATS and CDR2 ISYDGTV (reference sequence). CDR3 loop: CALWEVPQELGKKIKVF. The DNA for the CDR3 is TGTGCCTTGTGGGAGGTGCCGCAAGAGTTGGGCAAAAAAATCAAGGTATTT.

Relative to its sample, this clone is medium-sized. With a much larger clone just one base away, this may be a read error. Other nucleotide sequences from this sample produce the same CDR3. This chain connects TRGV9 to TRGJP. The ends lost 5 bases at V and 3 bases at J; junction bases unmatched: 1. Germline-derived CDR1 and CDR2 are GITISATS and ISYDGTV (reference sequence). The CDR3 consists of 15 residues. CDR3 DNA sequence: TGTGCCTTGTGGGTGCAAGAGTTGGGCAAAAAAATCAAGGTATTT. This translates into CALWVQELGKKIKVF.

Comments on this clone: A much larger clone differs by one base, so this may be a read error. This specimen includes other DNA sequences encoding the same CDR3. The chain joins TRGV9 to TRGJP. Germline V gene sequence: CDR1 GITISATS, CDR2 ISYDGTV (reference sequence). V lost 0 bases, J lost 6 bases, and 5 bases stayed unmatched. The CDR3 covers 17 residues. The CDR3 nucleotides read TGTGCCTTGTGGGAGGTGCCCCGAGAGTTGGGCAAAAAAATCAAGGTATTT. Translation: CALWEVPRELGKKIKVF.

V usage is TRGV9 and J usage is TRGJP. CDR3 length equals 19 residues. V was pared by 2 bases and J by 3 bases, with 10 bases of the junction left unmatched. Germline-derived CDR1 and CDR2 are GITISATS and ISYDGTV (reference sequence). The DNA of the CDR3 is TGTGCCTTGTGGGAGGCCCCCCCAAAGCAAGAGTTGGGCAAAAAAATCAAGGTATTT. Its protein product is CALWEAPPKQELGKKIKVF.

Concerning this clone: A much larger clone differs by one base, so this may be a read error. This chain links TRGV9 with TRGJP. CDR1 is GITISATS, CDR2 ISYDGTV, per germline (reference sequence). Trimming removed 0 bases from V and 2 bases from J; junction bases left unmatched: 4. The CDR3 length is 18 residues. Here the CDR3 reads CALWEVQRQELGKKIKVF. In nucleotides, the CDR3 is TGTGCCTTGTGGGAGGTGCAGAGGCAAGAGTTGGGCAAAAAAATCAAGGTATTT.

Details on this clone: It may be a read error: a sequence one base away is much more abundant. Different DNA sequences within this sample yield the same CDR3. In DNA, the CDR3 is TGTGCCTTGTGGGAGTTTCGCCAAGAGCTGGGCAAAAAAATCAAGGTATTT. Its protein product is CALWEFRQELGKKIKVF. This chain joins TRGV9 and TRGJP. The CDR3 consists of 17 residues. Germline values: CDR1 GITISATS, CDR2 ISYDGTV (reference sequence).

The rearrangement uses TRGV9 and TRGJP. There are 18 residues in the CDR3. Unmatched junction bases numbered 9, after V lost 1 base and J lost 6 bases. CDR1 and CDR2 from the germline V gene are GITISATS and ISYDGTV (reference sequence). The CDR3 bases are TGTGCCTTGTGGGAGGTACCCCACCCAGAGTTGGGCAAAAAAATCAAGGTATTT. As protein: CALWEVPHPELGKKIKVF.